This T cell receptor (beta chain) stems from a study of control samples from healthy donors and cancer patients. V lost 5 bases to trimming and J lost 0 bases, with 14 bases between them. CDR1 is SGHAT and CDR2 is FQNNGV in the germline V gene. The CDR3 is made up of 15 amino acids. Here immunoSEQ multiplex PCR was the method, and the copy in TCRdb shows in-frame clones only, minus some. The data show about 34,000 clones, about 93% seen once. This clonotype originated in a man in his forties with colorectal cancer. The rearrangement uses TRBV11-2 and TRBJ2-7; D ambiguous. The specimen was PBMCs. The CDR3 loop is CASSPGQSSSYEQYF. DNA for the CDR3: TGTGCCAGCAGCCCCGGGCAGAGCAGCTCCTACGAGCAGTACTTC.